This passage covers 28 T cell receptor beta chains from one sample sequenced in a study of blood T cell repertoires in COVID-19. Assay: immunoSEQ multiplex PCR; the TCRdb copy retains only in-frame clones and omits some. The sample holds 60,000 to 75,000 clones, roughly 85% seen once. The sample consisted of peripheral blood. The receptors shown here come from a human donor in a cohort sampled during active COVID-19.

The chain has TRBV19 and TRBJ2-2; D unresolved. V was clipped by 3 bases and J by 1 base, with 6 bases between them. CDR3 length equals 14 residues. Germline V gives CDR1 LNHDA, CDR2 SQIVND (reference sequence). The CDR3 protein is CASSISMNTGELFF. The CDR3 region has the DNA TGTGCCAGTAGTATCAGTATGAACACCGGGGAGCTGTTTTTT. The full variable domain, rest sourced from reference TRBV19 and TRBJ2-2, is DGGITQSPKYLFRKEGQNVTLSCEQNLNHDAMYWYRQDPGQGLRLIYYSQIVNDFQKGDIAEGYSVSREKKESFPLTVTSAQKNPTAFYLCASSISMNTGELFFGEGSRLTVL.

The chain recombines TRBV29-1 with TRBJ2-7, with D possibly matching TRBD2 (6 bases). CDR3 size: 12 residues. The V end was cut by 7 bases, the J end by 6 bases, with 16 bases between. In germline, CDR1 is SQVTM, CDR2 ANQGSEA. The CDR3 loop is CSGVGFGGEQYF. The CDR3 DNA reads TGCAGCGGGGTAGGGTTCGGGGGCGAGCAGTACTTC.

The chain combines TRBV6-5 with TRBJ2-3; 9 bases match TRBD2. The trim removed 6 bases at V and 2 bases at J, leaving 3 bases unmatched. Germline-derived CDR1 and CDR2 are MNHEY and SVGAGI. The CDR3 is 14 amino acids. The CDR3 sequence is CASRIAGATDTQYF. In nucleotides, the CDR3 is TGTGCCAGCAGGATAGCGGGGGCCACAGATACGCAGTATTTT.

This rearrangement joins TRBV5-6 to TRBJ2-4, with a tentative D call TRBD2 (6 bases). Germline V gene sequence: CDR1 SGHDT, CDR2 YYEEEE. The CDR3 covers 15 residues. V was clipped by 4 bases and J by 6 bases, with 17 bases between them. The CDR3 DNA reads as TGTGCCAGCAGCGCCGGGACTCCCCTAGGAAACATTCAGTACTTC. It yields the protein CASSAGTPLGNIQYF.

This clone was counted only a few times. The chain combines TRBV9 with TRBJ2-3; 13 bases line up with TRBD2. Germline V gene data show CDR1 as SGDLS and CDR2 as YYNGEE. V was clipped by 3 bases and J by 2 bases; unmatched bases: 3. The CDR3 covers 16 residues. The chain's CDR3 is CASSDGLAGATDTQYF. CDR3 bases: TGTGCCAGCAGCGACGGACTAGCGGGAGCCACAGATACGCAGTATTTT.

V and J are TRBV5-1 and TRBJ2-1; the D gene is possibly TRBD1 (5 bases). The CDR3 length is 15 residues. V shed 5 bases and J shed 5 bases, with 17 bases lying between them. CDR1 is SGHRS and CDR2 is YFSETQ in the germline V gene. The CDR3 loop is CASRPEIRQNNEQFF. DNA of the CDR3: TGCGCCAGCAGACCGGAGATTAGACAGAACAATGAGCAGTTCTTC.

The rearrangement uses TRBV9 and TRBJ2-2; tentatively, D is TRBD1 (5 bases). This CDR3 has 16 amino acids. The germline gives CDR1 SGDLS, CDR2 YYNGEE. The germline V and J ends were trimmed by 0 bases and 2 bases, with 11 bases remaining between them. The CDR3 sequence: CASSVAAQGNTGELFF. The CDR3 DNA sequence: TGTGCCAGCAGCGTAGCAGCCCAGGGCAACACCGGGGAGCTGTTTTTT. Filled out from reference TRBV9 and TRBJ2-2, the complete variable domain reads DSGVTQTPKHLITATGQRVTLRCSPRSGDLSVYWYQQSLDQGLQFLIQYYNGEERAKGNILERFSAQQFPDLHSELNLSSLELGDSALYFCASSVAAQGNTGELFFGEGSRLTVL.

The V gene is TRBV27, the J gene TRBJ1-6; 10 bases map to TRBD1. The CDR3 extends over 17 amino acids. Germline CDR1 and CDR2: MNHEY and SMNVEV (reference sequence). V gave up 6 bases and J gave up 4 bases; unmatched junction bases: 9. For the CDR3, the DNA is TGTGCCAGCAGAAAGCTGACAGGGGGCGGATATAATTCACCCCTCCACTTT. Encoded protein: CASRKLTGGGYNSPLHF.

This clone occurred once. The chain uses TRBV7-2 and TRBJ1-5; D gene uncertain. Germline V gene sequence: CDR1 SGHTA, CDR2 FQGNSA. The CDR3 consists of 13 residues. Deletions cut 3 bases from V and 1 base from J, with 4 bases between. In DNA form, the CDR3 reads TGTGCCAGCAGCTTCCAGAGCAATCAGCCCCAGCATTTT. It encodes CASSFQSNQPQHF.

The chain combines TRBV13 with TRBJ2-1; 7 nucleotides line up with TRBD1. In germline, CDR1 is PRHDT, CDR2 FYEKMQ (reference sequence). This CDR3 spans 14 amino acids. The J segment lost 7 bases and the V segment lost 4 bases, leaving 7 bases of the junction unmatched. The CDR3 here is CASSYGQVKNEQFF. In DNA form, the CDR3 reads TGTGCCAGCAGCTACGGACAGGTGAAAAATGAGCAGTTCTTC.

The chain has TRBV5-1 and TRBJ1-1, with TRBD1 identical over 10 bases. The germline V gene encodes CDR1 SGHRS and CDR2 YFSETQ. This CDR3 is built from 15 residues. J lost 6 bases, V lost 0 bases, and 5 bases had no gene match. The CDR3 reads CASSLGRDRGAEAFF. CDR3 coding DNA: TGCGCCAGCAGCTTGGGCCGGGACAGGGGAGCTGAAGCTTTCTTT.

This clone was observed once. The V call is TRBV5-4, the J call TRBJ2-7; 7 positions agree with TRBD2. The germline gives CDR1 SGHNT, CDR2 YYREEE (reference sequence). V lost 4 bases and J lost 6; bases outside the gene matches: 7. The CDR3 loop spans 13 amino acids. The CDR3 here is CASSQTSGVEQYF. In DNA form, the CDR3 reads TGTGCCAGCAGCCAGACGAGCGGGGTCGAGCAGTACTTC. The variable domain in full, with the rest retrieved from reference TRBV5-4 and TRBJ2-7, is ETGVTQSPTHLIKTRGQQVTLRCSSQSGHNTVSWYQQALGQGPQFIFQYYREEENGRGNFPPRFSGLQFPNYSSELNVNALELDDSALYLCASSQTSGVEQYFGPGTRLTVT.

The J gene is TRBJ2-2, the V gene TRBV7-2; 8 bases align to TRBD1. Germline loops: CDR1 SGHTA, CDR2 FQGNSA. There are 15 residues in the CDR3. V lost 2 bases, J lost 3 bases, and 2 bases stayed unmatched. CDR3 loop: CASSLLDRDTGELFF. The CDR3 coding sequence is TGTGCCAGCAGCTTATTGGACAGGGACACCGGGGAGCTGTTTTTT. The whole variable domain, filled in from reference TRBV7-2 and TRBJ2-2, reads GAGVSQSPSNKVTEKGKDVELRCDPISGHTALYWYRQSLGQGLEFLIYFQGNSAPDKSGLPSDRFSAERTGGSVSTLTIQRTQQEDSAVYLCASSLLDRDTGELFFGEGSRLTVL.

DNA of the CDR3: TGTGCCAGCAGCCTAGGGACAGGGCCCGAGGTCGGGGAGCTGTTTTTT. It specifies CASSLGTGPEVGELFF. The chain carries TRBV5-4 and TRBJ2-2, with 9 nucleotides matching TRBD1. CDR1 and CDR2 from the germline V gene are SGHNT and YYREEE (reference sequence). J lost 7 bases, V lost 4 bases, and 11 bases had no gene match. This CDR3 spans 16 amino acids.

The CDR3 protein is CASSGNRDSYGYTF. Written as DNA, the CDR3 is TGTGCCAGCAGCGGAAACAGGGATAGCTATGGCTACACCTTC. The chain joins TRBV7-9 to TRBJ1-2, with D tentatively TRBD1 (6 bases). The CDR3 runs to 14 residues. CDR1 and CDR2 from the germline V gene are SEHNR and FQNEAQ (reference sequence). Trimming cost V 5 bases and J 4 bases, with 14 bases left between them.

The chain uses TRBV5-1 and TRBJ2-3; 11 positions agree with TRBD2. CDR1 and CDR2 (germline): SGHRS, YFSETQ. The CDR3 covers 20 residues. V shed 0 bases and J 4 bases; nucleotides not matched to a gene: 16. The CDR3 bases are TGCGCCAGCAGCTTGGTGGGTAGCGGGAGGGCCCTTGTCGGATCAGATACGCAGTATTTT. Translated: CASSLVGSGRALVGSDTQYF.

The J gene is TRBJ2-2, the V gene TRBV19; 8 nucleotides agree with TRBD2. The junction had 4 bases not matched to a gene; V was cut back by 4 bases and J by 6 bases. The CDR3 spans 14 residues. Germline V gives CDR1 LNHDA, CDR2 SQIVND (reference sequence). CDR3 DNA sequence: TGTGCCAGTAGTACGGTCGGGGGGGCCGGGGAGCTGTTTTTT. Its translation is CASSTVGGAGELFF.

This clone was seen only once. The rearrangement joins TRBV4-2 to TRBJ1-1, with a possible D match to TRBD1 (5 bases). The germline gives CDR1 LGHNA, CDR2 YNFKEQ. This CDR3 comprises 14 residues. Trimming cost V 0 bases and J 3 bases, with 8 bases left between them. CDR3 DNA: TGTGCCAGCAGCCAAGAATGGGGGGACACTGAAGCTTTCTTT. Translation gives CASSQEWGDTEAFF.

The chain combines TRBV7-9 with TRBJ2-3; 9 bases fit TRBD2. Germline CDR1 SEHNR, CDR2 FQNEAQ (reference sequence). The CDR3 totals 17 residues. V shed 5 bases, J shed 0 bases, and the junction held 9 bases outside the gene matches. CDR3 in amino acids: CASSLGVAGASTDTQYF. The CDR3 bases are TGTGCCAGCAGCCTAGGGGTAGCGGGAGCTAGCACAGATACGCAGTATTTT.

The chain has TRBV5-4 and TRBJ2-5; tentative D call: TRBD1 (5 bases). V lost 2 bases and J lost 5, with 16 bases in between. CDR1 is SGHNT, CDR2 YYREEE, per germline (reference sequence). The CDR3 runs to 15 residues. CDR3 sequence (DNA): TGTGCCAGCAGCTTTTGGACACCTGGGAAGGAGACCCAGTACTTC. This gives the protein CASSFWTPGKETQYF. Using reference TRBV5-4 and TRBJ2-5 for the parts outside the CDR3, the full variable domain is ETGVTQSPTHLIKTRGQQVTLRCSSQSGHNTVSWYQQALGQGPQFIFQYYREEENGRGNFPPRFSGLQFPNYSSELNVNALELDDSALYLCASSFWTPGKETQYFGPGTRLLVL.

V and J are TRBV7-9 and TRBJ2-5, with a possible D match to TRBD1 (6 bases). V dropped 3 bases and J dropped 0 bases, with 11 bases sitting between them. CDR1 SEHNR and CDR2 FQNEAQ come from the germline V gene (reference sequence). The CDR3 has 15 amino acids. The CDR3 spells CASSFSRDNQETQYF. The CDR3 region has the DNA TGTGCCAGCAGCTTTTCCCGGGACAACCAAGAGACCCAGTACTTC.

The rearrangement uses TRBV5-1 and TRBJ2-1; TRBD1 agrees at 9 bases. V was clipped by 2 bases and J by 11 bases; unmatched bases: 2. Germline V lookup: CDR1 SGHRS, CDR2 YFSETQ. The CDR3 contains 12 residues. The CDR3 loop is CASSLTGGKQFF. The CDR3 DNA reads TGCGCCAGCAGCTTAACAGGGGGCAAGCAGTTCTTC. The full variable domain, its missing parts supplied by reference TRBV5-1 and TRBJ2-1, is KAGVTQTPRYLIKTRGQQVTLSCSPISGHRSVSWYQQTPGQGLQFLFEYFSETQRNKGNFPGRFSGRQFSNSRSEMNVSTLELGDSALYLCASSLTGGKQFFGPGTRLTVL.

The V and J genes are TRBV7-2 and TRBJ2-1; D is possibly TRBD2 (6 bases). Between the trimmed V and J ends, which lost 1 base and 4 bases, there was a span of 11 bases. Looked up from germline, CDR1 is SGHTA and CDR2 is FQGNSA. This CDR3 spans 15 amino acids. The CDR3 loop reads CASSLVAATYNEQFF. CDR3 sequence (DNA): TGTGCCAGCAGCTTAGTAGCGGCGACTTACAATGAGCAGTTCTTC.

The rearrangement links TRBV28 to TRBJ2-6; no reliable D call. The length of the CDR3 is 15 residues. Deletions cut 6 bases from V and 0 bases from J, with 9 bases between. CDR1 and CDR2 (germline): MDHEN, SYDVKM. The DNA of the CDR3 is TGTGCCAGCAGCGCACCGGGCTCTGGGGCCAACGTCCTGACTTTC. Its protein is CASSAPGSGANVLTF. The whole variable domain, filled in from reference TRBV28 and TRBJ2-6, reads DVKVTQSSRYLVKRTGEKVFLECVQDMDHENMFWYRQDPGLGLRLIYFSYDVKMKEKGDIPEGYSVSREKKERFSLILESASTNQTSMYLCASSAPGSGANVLTFGAGSRLTVL.

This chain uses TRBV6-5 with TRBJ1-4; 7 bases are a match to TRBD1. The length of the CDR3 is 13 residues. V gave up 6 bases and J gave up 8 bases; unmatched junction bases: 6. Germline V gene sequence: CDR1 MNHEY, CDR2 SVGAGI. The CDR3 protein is CASSLWGQEKLFF. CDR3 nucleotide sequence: TGTGCCAGCAGCCTCTGGGGACAGGAAAAACTGTTTTTT.

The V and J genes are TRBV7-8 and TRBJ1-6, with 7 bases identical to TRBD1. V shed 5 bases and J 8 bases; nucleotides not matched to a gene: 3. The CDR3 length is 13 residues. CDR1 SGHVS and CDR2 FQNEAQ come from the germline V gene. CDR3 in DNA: TGTGCCAGCAGCCAAGGACAGGATTCACCCCTCCACTTT. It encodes CASSQGQDSPLHF.

CDR3 sequence reads: CASKTPAADTDTQYF. The CDR3 nucleotides read TGCGCCAGCAAAACTCCCGCGGCAGACACAGATACGCAGTATTTT. The chain combines TRBV5-1 with TRBJ2-3; D gene uncertain. V was shortened by 6 bases and J by 2 bases, with 16 bases between the two germline ends. The CDR3 has 15 amino acids. CDR1 is SGHRS and CDR2 is YFSETQ in the germline V gene. The full variable domain, completed using reference TRBV5-1 and TRBJ2-3, is KAGVTQTPRYLIKTRGQQVTLSCSPISGHRSVSWYQQTPGQGLQFLFEYFSETQRNKGNFPGRFSGRQFSNSRSEMNVSTLELGDSALYLCASKTPAADTDTQYFGPGTRLTVL.

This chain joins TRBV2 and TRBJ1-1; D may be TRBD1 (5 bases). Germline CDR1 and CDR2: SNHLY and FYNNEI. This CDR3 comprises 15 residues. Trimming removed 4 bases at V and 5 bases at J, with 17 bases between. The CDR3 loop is CASSAPAGRYTEAFF. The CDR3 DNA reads TGTGCCAGCAGTGCCCCCGCGGGGCGTTATACTGAAGCTTTCTTT. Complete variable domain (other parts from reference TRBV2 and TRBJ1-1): EPEVTQTPSHQVTQMGQEVILRCVPISNHLYFYWYRQILGQKVEFLVSFYNNEISEKSEIFDDQFSVERPDGSNFTLKIRSTKLEDSAMYFCASSAPAGRYTEAFFGQGTRLTVV.